This T cell receptor (beta chain) is from a study of shared T cell receptors in the human thymus. The CDR3 is 16 residues long. The V and J ends lost 3 bases and 8 bases, in that order; junction bases with no gene match: 8. The germline V gene has CDR1 LGHNA and CDR2 YSLEER. TCRdb's copy holds only in-frame clones and misses some; the assay was immunoSEQ multiplex PCR. The sample yields some 720,000 clones, over 75% seen once. A further study also used this sample, focusing on human thymus T cells. Turning to that study: In thymic and blood repertoires alike, V and J usage looked biased.

The chain links TRBV4-3 to TRBJ2-1; 12 nucleotides line up with TRBD2. The source material was thymocytes. This receptor was identified in a boy under three years old with a congenital heart defect. CDR3 bases: TGCGCCAGCAGCCAGCCTCTAGCGGGAGGGGTCGATGAGCAGTTCTTC. It encodes CASSQPLAGGVDEQFF.